These 30 T cell receptor beta chains were sequenced from one sample in a study of blood T cells in healthy people across ages. A second 7 to 11 cycle PCR used barcoded and J-beta primers. TCRdb itself ran the 5' RACE reads through MiXCR, one entry per CDR3 protein. The data hold around 2 million distinct CDR3 sequences, with about two fifths observed a single time. The specimen was blood. The source of these receptors is a human donor in good health.

The genes are TRBV29-1 and TRBJ1-2; a possible D gene is TRBD1 (6 bases). Per germline, CDR1 SQVTM and CDR2 ANQGSEA. Trimming took off 7 bases at V and 2 bases at J, with 17 bases between the two ends. The CDR3 sequence is 14 residues long. Here the CDR3 reads CSAAWTAANYGYTF. The CDR3 region has the DNA TGCAGCGCTGCCTGGACAGCCGCGAACTATGGCTACACCTTC.

This clonotype was seen a few times. One end of the junction varies from germline; a read error may be responsible. The chain carries TRBV20-1 and TRBJ1-6; TRBD1 might be the D (6 bases). The length of the CDR3 is 14 residues. Germline assignment: CDR1 DFQATT and CDR2 SNEGSKA (reference sequence). CDR3 residues: CSARDYSVGAPPHF. DNA for the CDR3: TGCAGTGCTAGGGATTATTCCGTGGGGGCACCCCCCCACTTT.

The chain recombines TRBV20-1 with TRBJ2-1; possible D gene TRBD1, 6 bases. Germline-derived CDR1 and CDR2 are DFQATT and SNEGSKA (reference sequence). The CDR3 is 15 amino acids. V lost 0 bases to trimming and J lost 9 bases, with 18 bases between them. The CDR3 region is CSARDKETPRGEQFF. In DNA form, the CDR3 reads TGCAGTGCTAGAGATAAGGAGACACCCAGGGGTGAGCAGTTCTTC.

This clonotype was observed many times. V usage is TRBV6-4 and J usage is TRBJ2-3, with 8 positions matching TRBD2. Trimming took 0 bases from V and 1 from J; bases not matched to a gene: 0. The germline V gene has CDR1 MRHNA and CDR2 SNTAGT. The CDR3 has 15 residues. The CDR3 coding sequence is TGTGCCAGCAGTGACTCGCGGGGGGGCACAGATACGCAGTATTTT. It encodes CASSDSRGGTDTQYF.

The chain recombines TRBV20-1 with TRBJ1-1; D ambiguous. V lost 6 bases, J lost 0 bases, and 8 bases lay in between. Germline V CDR1 and CDR2: DFQATT, SNEGSKA (reference sequence). The CDR3 covers 12 residues. In nucleotides, the CDR3 is TGCAGTGCCACCCAGGTGAACACTGAAGCTTTCTTT. This gives the protein CSATQVNTEAFF.

This clonotype was found a few times. V usage is TRBV12-3 or TRBV12-4 and J usage is TRBJ1-5, with unresolved D. V was shortened by 5 bases and J by 3 bases, with 11 bases between the two germline ends. The CDR3 length is 14 residues. The CDR3 sequence: CASSHQRTNQPQHF. Here the CDR3 DNA reads TGTGCCAGCAGTCATCAGAGAACCAATCAGCCCCAGCATTTT.

This clonotype was detected only a few times. The V call is TRBV7-3, the J call TRBJ2-7; D is uncertain. Trimming shortened V by 4 bases and J by 5 bases, and 21 bases separated the two germline ends. The CDR3 is 16 residues long. Germline V gene lookup returns CDR1 SGHTA and CDR2 FQGTGA. The CDR3 loop is CASSYQGRKGINEQYF. As DNA, the CDR3 is TGTGCCAGCAGCTACCAAGGACGGAAGGGAATCAACGAGCAGTACTTC.

There are a few counts of this clonotype. The chain combines TRBV4-2 with TRBJ1-6; TRBD1 aligns across 7 bases. J gave up 10 bases and V 1 base, and 7 bases lay outside the gene matches. The germline V gene encodes CDR1 LGHNA and CDR2 YNFKEQ. The CDR3 is made up of 15 amino acids. CDR3: CASSQVGQGDSPLHF. CDR3 bases: TGTGCCAGCAGCCAAGTGGGGCAGGGGGACTCACCCCTCCACTTT.

J is TRBJ1-4 and V is TRBV20-1, with D possibly being TRBD1 (5 bases). The germline V gene encodes CDR1 DFQATT and CDR2 SNEGSKA (reference sequence). V lost 3 bases and J lost 7, with 12 bases in between. This CDR3 region has 13 residues. The CDR3 sequence is CSASGGESEKLFF. The CDR3 nucleotides read TGCAGTGCTAGTGGGGGGGAGAGTGAAAAACTGTTTTTT.

The CDR3 DNA follows: TGCAGTGCTAGAGGGGGAAGTGGACAGACTAGTTCCTACGAGCAGTACTTC. It is translated as CSARGGSGQTSSYEQYF. This chain links TRBV20-1 with TRBJ2-7; D may be TRBD1 or TRBD2 (6 bases each). This CDR3 is built from 17 residues. The germline V gene has CDR1 DFQATT and CDR2 SNEGSKA (reference sequence). Between the trimmed V and J ends, which lost 1 base and 1 base, there was a span of 20 bases.

This clonotype was observed a single time. The chain couples TRBV7-9 to TRBJ1-2, with D possibly matching TRBD1 (5 bases). This CDR3 region has 15 residues. The germline V gene has CDR1 SEHNR and CDR2 FQNEAQ (reference sequence). V was cut by 1 base and J by 3 bases, with 12 bases left in between. The CDR3 sequence is CASSLEFGADYGYTF. The CDR3 DNA follows: TGTGCCAGCAGCTTAGAGTTTGGGGCAGACTATGGCTACACCTTC.

This clonotype was counted ten times or more. The chain recombines TRBV20-1 with TRBJ2-7; 12 bases are shared with TRBD2. This CDR3 has 16 amino acids. V was pared by 3 bases and J by 6 bases, with 12 bases of the junction left unmatched. Germline lookup yields CDR1 DFQATT and CDR2 SNEGSKA (reference sequence). The CDR3 nucleotides read TGCAGTGCTAGCAGAACTAGCGGGGGGCGCCCACGCGAGCAGTACTTC. Translated: CSASRTSGGRPREQYF.

The rearrangement links TRBV6-5 to TRBJ1-2; 7 positions agree with TRBD1. V was pared by 7 bases and J by 7 bases, with 9 bases of the junction left unmatched. CDR3 length: 13 amino acids. CDR1 MNHEY and CDR2 SVGAGI come from the germline V gene. The CDR3 region has the DNA TGTGCCAGCAACAGACAGGGAGGGTTTGGCTACACCTTC. Encoded protein: CASNRQGGFGYTF.

The V and J genes are TRBV3-1 and TRBJ2-7; TRBD1 matches at 8 bases. Trimming removed 4 bases from V and 4 bases from J; junction bases left unmatched: 6. Germline values: CDR1 LGHDT, CDR2 YNNKEL (reference sequence). CDR3 size: 14 residues. CDR3 in amino acids: CASSLRDRMYEQYF. The CDR3 DNA reads TGTGCCAGCAGCCTCCGGGACAGGATGTACGAGCAGTACTTC.

On this clonotype: A junction boundary mismatches the germline segment, possibly from a read error. The chain links TRBV5-1 to TRBJ2-5; 11 nucleotides align to TRBD1. The CDR3 is 15 amino acids. The germline V gene encodes CDR1 SGHRS and CDR2 YFSETQ. The CDR3 nucleotides read TGCACCAGCAGCTTGGACAGGGGGCGGGTAGAGACCCAGTACTTC. Translating gives CTSSLDRGRVETQYF.

This chain connects TRBV6-2 or TRBV6-3 to TRBJ1-5; D ambiguous. This CDR3 has 13 amino acids. The germline CDR1 and CDR2 sequences are MNHEY and SVGEGT. The V and J ends lost 3 bases and 0 bases respectively, with 3 bases between them. The CDR3 reads CASSYTSNQPQHF. CDR3 DNA sequence: TGTGCCAGCAGTTATACTAGCAATCAGCCCCAGCATTTT.

The chain carries TRBV28 and TRBJ2-5, with TRBD2 as a possible D gene (5 bases). Between the trimmed V and J ends, which lost 8 bases and 2 bases, there was a span of 12 bases. The germline V gene encodes CDR1 MDHEN and CDR2 SYDVKM. The CDR3 totals 13 residues. The CDR3 DNA is TGTGCCAGCTTTACTAGTAAGCAAGAGACCCAGTACTTC. Translated: CASFTSKQETQYF.

The chain employs TRBV12-3 or TRBV12-4 and TRBJ2-5, with TRBD1 identical over 7 bases. The DNA matches TRBJ2-7 better at its end, which makes the J call doubtful. This CDR3 region has 14 residues. The DNA for the CDR3 is TGTGCCAGCAGTTCCCGACAGGGCATGTACGAGCAGTACTTC. Protein: CASSSRQGMYEQYF.

Only a few counts were recorded for this clonotype. The rearrangement links TRBV6-2 or TRBV6-3 to TRBJ1-1; possible D gene TRBD1, 6 bases. Trimming shortened V by 7 bases and J by 7 bases, and 13 bases separated the two germline ends. This CDR3 is 12 amino acids long. Germline V gene sequence: CDR1 MNHEY, CDR2 SVGEGT. The CDR3 loop reads CASKSDRFEAFF. The DNA of the CDR3 is TGTGCCAGCAAATCCGACAGGTTTGAAGCTTTCTTT.

This chain links TRBV20-1 with TRBJ2-1, with TRBD2 matching 14 bases. V shed 5 bases, J shed 7 bases, and the junction held 4 bases outside the gene matches. The CDR3 totals 14 residues. Germline assignment: CDR1 DFQATT and CDR2 SNEGSKA (reference sequence). In nucleotides, the CDR3 is TGCAGTGCTCGACTAGCGGGGGGGAGGAATGAGCAGTTCTTC. Translating gives CSARLAGGRNEQFF.

This clonotype was seen only a few times. The chain links TRBV5-1 to TRBJ1-1, with TRBD1 as a possible D gene (5 bases). V was shortened by 6 bases and J by 1 base, with 16 bases between the two germline ends. The V gene's germline CDR1 is SGHRS and CDR2 YFSETQ. There are 15 residues in the CDR3. For the CDR3, the DNA is TGCGCCAGCACCGACCCCACGAGGGGGAACACTGAAGCTTTCTTT. It is translated as CASTDPTRGNTEAFF.

The J gene is TRBJ2-7, the V gene TRBV7-2, with D possibly TRBD1 on 5 matching bases. The V end lost 3 bases, the J end lost 2 bases, and 14 bases lay between the germline ends. This CDR3 comprises 15 residues. Looked up from germline, CDR1 is SGHTA and CDR2 is FQGNSA. The CDR3 DNA is TGTGCCAGCAGCTTTGTCGACAGATCCGCCTACGAGCAGTACTTC. This translates into CASSFVDRSAYEQYF.

At least ten counts were recorded for this clonotype. This chain joins TRBV6-2 or TRBV6-3 and TRBJ1-5; D not resolved. Trimming shortened V by 6 bases and J by 0 bases, and 3 bases separated the two germline ends. Per germline, CDR1 MNHEY and CDR2 SVGEGT. This CDR3 is built from 12 residues. The CDR3 here is CASRNSNQPQHF. The CDR3 DNA sequence: TGTGCCAGCAGGAATAGCAATCAGCCCCAGCATTTT.

The chain uses TRBV5-1 and TRBJ2-1, with TRBD1 matching 7 bases. This CDR3 spans 15 amino acids. Trimming took 6 bases from V and 1 from J; bases not matched to a gene: 7. Germline V CDR1 and CDR2: SGHRS, YFSETQ. CDR3 DNA sequence: TGCGCCAGCACCTTCGTGGGACAGTCCTACAATGAGCAGTTCTTC. The encoded protein is CASTFVGQSYNEQFF.

The CDR3 sequence is CASSVEGNSPYEQYF. The CDR3 nucleotides read TGTGCCAGCAGCGTAGAGGGGAACTCGCCCTACGAGCAGTACTTC. This chain links TRBV9 with TRBJ2-4; perhaps TRBD1 as D (5 bases). The J call is doubtful: the DNA matches TRBJ2-7 better. Germline lookup yields CDR1 SGDLS and CDR2 YYNGEE. The CDR3 is 15 residues long.

A note on this clonotype: A much larger clone lies one base from this, so it may be a read error. The chain is built from TRBV7-2 and TRBJ2-7; possibly TRBD1 or TRBD2 for D (6 bases each). The CDR3 has 14 residues. Germline V CDR1 and CDR2: SGHTA, FQGNSA. The CDR3 DNA reads as TGTGCCAGCAGCCCGCGTGGGGGGCCAAGCGAGCGGTACTTC. Protein sequence: CASSPRGGPSERYF.

V and J are TRBV18 and TRBJ1-2, with D unclear. With 6 bases removed from V and 2 bases from J, the gap between germline ends came to 13 bases. This CDR3 comprises 14 residues. In germline, CDR1 is KGHSH, CDR2 LQKENI. The CDR3 loop reads CASSLQARNYGYTF. The CDR3 DNA reads as TGTGCCAGCTCCCTTCAAGCACGGAACTATGGCTACACCTTC.

In regard to this clonotype: The junction departs from the called germline gene at one end, perhaps through a read error. This chain links TRBV5-1 with TRBJ2-5, with D possibly TRBD1 on 5 matching bases. The germline CDR1 and CDR2 sequences are SGHRS and YFSETQ. This CDR3 is 14 amino acids long. DNA of the CDR3: TGCACCAGCAGCGACCAACAAGGGGAAGAGACCCAGTACTTC. Its protein product is CTSSDQQGEETQYF.

This sequence joins TRBV6-2 or TRBV6-3 and TRBJ2-1, with TRBD2 matching 13 bases. The germline V gene encodes CDR1 MNHEY and CDR2 SVGEGT. Trimming removed 1 base from V and 10 bases from J; junction bases left unmatched: 4. The CDR3 has 15 residues. The CDR3 DNA reads as TGTGCCAGCAGTTACTTCGGACTAGCGGGGGAGGAGCAGTTCTTC. This encodes CASSYFGLAGEEQFF.

The V and J genes are TRBV7-2 and TRBJ1-2; 9 nucleotides match TRBD1. The V segment lost 5 bases and the J segment 4 bases; nucleotides outside the gene matches: 5. The CDR3 contains 14 residues. The germline V gene encodes CDR1 SGHTA and CDR2 FQGNSA. DNA for the CDR3: TGTGCCAGCAGCCCAAAGACAGGGGGCTATGGCTACACCTTC. Translation gives CASSPKTGGYGYTF.